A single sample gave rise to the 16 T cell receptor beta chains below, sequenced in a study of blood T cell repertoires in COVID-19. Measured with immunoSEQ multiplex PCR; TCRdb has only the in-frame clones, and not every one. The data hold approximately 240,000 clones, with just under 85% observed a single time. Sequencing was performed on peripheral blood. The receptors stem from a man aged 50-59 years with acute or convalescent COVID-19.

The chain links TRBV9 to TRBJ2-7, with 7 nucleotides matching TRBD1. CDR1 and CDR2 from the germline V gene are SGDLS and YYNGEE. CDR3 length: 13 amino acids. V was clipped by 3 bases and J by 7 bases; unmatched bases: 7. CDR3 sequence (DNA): TGTGCCAGCAGCGAAACAGGGGTCGGGGAGCAGTACTTC. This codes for CASSETGVGEQYF.

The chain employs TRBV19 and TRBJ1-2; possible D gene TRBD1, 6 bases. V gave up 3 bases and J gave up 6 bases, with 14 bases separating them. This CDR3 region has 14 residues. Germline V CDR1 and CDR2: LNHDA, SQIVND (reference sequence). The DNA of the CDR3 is TGTGCCAGTAGTATTCCACAGGGTGGCCATGGCTACACCTTC. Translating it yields CASSIPQGGHGYTF.

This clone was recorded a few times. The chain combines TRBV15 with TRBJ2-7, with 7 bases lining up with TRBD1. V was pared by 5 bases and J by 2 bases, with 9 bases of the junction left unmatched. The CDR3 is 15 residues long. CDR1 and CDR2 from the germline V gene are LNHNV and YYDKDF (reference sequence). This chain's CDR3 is CATSWGRQGAYEQYF. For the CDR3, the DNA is TGTGCCACCAGCTGGGGGAGACAGGGAGCCTACGAGCAGTACTTC.

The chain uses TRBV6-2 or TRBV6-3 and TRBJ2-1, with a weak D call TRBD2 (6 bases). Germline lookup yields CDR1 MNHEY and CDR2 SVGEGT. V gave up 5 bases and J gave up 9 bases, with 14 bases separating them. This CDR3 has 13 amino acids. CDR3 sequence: CASSQRLASEQFF. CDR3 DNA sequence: TGTGCCAGCAGTCAGCGCCTAGCGTCTGAGCAGTTCTTC.

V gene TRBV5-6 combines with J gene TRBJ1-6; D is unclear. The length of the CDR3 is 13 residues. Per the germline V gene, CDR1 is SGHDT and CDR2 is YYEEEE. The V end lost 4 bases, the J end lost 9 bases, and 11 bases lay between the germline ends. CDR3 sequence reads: CASSPTPSSPLHF. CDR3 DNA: TGTGCCAGCAGCCCCACCCCGAGTTCACCCCTCCACTTT.

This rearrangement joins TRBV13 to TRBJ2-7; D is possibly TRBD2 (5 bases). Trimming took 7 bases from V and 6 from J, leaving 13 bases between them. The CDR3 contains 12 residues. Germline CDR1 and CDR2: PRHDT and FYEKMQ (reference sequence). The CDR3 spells CASTLRASEQYF. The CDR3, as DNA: TGTGCCAGCACCTTGAGGGCTTCCGAGCAGTACTTC.

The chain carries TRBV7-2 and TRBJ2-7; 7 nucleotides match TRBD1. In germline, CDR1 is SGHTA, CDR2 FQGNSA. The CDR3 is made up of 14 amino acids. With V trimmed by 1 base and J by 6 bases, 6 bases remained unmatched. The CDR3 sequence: CASSLDPGQREQYF. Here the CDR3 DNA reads TGTGCCAGCAGCTTAGATCCGGGACAGCGCGAGCAGTACTTC. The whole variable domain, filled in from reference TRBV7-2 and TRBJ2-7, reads GAGVSQSPSNKVTEKGKDVELRCDPISGHTALYWYRQSLGQGLEFLIYFQGNSAPDKSGLPSDRFSAERTGGSVSTLTIQRTQQEDSAVYLCASSLDPGQREQYFGPGTRLTVT.

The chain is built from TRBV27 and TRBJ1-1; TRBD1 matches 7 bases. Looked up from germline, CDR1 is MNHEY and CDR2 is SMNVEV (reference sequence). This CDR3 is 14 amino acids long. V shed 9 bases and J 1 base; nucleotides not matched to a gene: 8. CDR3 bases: TGTGCCAGTTGGGGGCAGGGGGAGAACACTGAAGCTTTCTTT. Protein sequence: CASWGQGENTEAFF.

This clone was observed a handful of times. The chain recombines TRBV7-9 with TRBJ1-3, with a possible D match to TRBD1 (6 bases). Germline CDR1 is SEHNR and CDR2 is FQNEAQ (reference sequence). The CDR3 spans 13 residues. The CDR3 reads CSSRTAVGNTIYF. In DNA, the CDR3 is TGTTCTTCTCGGACAGCTGTGGGAAACACCATATATTTT.

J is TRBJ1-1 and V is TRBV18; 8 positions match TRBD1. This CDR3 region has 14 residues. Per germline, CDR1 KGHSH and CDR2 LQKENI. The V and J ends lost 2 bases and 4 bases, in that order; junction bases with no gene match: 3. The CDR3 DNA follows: TGTGCCAGCTCACCAAAAACAGGGGGCACTGAAGCTTTCTTT. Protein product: CASSPKTGGTEAFF.

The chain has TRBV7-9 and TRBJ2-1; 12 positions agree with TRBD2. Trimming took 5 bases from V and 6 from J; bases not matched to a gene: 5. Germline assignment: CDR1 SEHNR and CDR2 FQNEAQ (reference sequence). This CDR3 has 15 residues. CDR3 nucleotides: TGTGCCAGCAGCAGGACTAGCGGGAAAACCAATGAGCAGTTCTTC. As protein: CASSRTSGKTNEQFF.

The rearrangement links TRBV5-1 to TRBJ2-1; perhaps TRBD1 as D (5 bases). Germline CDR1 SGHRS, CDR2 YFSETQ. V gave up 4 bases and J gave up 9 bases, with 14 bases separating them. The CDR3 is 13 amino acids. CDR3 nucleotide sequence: TGCGCCAGCAGCCCAGCTACCCAGGGTGAGCAGTTCTTC. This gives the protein CASSPATQGEQFF.

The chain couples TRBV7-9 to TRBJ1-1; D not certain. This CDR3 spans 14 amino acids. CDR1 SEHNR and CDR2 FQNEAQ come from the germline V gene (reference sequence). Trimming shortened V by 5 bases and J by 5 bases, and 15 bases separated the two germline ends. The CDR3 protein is CASSPLERGTEAFF. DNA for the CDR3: TGTGCCAGCAGCCCGCTCGAACGGGGTACTGAAGCTTTCTTT.

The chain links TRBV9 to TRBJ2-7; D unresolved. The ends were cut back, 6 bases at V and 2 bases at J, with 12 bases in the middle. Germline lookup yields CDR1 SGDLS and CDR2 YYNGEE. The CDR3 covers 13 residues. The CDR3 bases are TGTGCCAGCATTTGGAGCTCCCCCTACGAGCAGTACTTC. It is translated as CASIWSSPYEQYF.

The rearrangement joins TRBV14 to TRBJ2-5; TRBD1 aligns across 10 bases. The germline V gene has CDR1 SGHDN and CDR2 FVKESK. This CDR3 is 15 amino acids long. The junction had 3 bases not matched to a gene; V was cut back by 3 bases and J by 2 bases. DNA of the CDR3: TGTGCCAGCAGCCAGATGGGACAGGGGCAAGAGACCCAGTACTTC. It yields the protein CASSQMGQGQETQYF.

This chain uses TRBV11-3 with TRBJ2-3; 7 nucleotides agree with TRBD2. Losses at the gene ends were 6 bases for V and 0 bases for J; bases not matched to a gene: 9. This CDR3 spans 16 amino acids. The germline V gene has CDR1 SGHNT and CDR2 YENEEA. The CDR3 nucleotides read TGTGCCAGCAGGTCTAGAGCGGGGTCTAGCACAGATACGCAGTATTTT. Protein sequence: CASRSRAGSSTDTQYF.